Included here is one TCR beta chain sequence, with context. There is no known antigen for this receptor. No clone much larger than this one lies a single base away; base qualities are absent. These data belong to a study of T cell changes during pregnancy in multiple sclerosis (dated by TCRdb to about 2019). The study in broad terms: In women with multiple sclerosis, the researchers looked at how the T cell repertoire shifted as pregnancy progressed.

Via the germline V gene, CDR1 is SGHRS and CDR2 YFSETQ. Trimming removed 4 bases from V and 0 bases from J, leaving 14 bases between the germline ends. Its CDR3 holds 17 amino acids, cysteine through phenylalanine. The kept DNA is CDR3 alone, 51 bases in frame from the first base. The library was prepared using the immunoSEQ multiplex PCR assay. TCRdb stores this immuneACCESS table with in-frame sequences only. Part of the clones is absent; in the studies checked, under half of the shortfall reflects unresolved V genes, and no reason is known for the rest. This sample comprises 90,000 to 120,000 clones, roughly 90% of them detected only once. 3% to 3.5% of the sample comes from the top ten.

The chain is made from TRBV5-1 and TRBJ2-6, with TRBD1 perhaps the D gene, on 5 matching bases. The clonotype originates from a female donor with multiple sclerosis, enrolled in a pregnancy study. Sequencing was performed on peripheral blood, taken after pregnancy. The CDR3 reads CASSLRGGDSGANVLTF. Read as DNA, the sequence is TGCGCCAGCAGCCTAAGGGGTGGGGACTCTGGGGCCAACGTCCTGACTTTC. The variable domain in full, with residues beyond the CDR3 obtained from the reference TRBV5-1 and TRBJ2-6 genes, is KAGVTQTPRYLIKTRGQQVTLSCSPISGHRSVSWYQQTPGQGLQFLFEYFSETQRNKGNFPGRFSGRQFSNSRSEMNVSTLELGDSALYLCASSLRGGDSGANVLTFGAGSRLTVL.